Presented here are 32 T cell receptor beta chains from one specimen sequenced in a study of vaccination and CD4 T cells after COVID-19. Cultured CD4+ T cells had their DNA profiled by the Oncomine TCR Beta short-read assay. TCRdb ran MiXCR on the PCR reads and lists one entry per CDR3 protein. The sample yields 9,000 to 13,000 distinct CDR3 sequences, 30% seen once. The treatment here: roughly 10-day PBMC culture with coronavirus spike peptide pools or control peptides (ViraFEST assay). For these receptors, no antigen is known. Material: CD4+ T cells from blood, cultured in vitro, obtained after SARS-CoV-2 vaccination. Receptor source: a human donor who had recovered from COVID-19.

A few counts support this clonotype. The chain employs TRBV19 and TRBJ2-1; 11 nucleotides align to TRBD2. The ends lost 10 bases at V and 8 bases at J; junction bases unmatched: 7. Germline assignment: CDR1 LNHDA and CDR2 SQIVND (reference sequence). The CDR3 runs 13 residues. CDR3 in DNA: TGTGCCACCCGGCTAGCGGGAGGACATGAGCAGTTCTTC. Protein sequence: CATRLAGGHEQFF.

This clonotype was observed a handful of times. V gene TRBV20-1 combines with J gene TRBJ2-1; TRBD2 aligns across 12 bases. Germline V CDR1 and CDR2: DFQATT, SNEGSKA (reference sequence). The V and J ends lost 2 bases and 13 bases, in that order; junction bases with no gene match: 18. This CDR3 comprises 17 residues. The CDR3: CSARNTAHMTSGSLQFF. In DNA, the CDR3 is TGCAGTGCTAGAAACACTGCCCATATGACTAGCGGGAGCCTCCAGTTCTTC.

Note on this clonotype: At one end, the junction sequence differs from germline, possibly due to a read error. This rearrangement joins TRBV15 to TRBJ1-5; TRBD1 is a possible D gene (6 bases). The CDR3 totals 16 residues. In germline, CDR1 is LNHNV, CDR2 YYDKDF (reference sequence). In DNA form, the CDR3 reads TGTGCCGCCAGGGGCCAAGACCCCTTGGGCAATCAGCCCCAGCATTTT. This gives the protein CAARGQDPLGNQPQHF.

Only a few counts were recorded for this clonotype. This sequence joins TRBV4-3 and TRBJ1-1; D unclear. Trimming removed 0 bases from V and 6 bases from J, with 14 bases in between. Germline-derived CDR1 and CDR2 are LGHNA and YSLEER. The CDR3 consists of 15 residues. The CDR3 sequence is CASSQDMGISPEAFF. In DNA form, the CDR3 reads TGCGCCAGCAGCCAAGATATGGGGATCTCCCCTGAAGCTTTCTTT.

J is TRBJ2-3 and V is TRBV4-1; TRBD2 agrees at 8 bases. CDR1 is MGHRA and CDR2 is YSYEKL in the germline V gene. This CDR3 is built from 18 residues. V trimming: 4 bases; J trimming: 0 bases; junction bases outside the gene matches: 12. The CDR3 nucleotides read TGCGCCAGCAGCCCCTATTGGAGACTAGCGTCTAGCACAGATACGCAGTATTTT. Its translation: CASSPYWRLASSTDTQYF.

V and J are TRBV12-3 or TRBV12-4 and TRBJ2-7, with TRBD2 identical over 11 bases. V lost 5 bases, J lost 6 bases, and 6 bases stayed unmatched. The CDR3 is 14 amino acids. Written as DNA, the CDR3 is TGTGCCAGCAGTGAACTAGCGGGAGCAAGCGAGCAGTACTTC. As protein: CASSELAGASEQYF.

The sample holds a few counts of this clonotype. This chain uses TRBV7-8 with TRBJ1-6; D perhaps matches TRBD1 (5 bases). CDR3 length: 15 residues. With 0 bases removed from V and 10 bases from J, the gap between germline ends came to 13 bases. Germline CDR1 is SGHVS and CDR2 is FQNEAQ. CDR3 protein: CASSLASGIGSPLHF. The CDR3, as DNA: TGTGCCAGCAGCTTAGCTTCAGGGATCGGATCACCCCTCCACTTT. Looking up the rest from reference TRBV7-8 and TRBJ1-6 gives the full variable domain: GAGVSQSPRYKVAKRGQDVALRCDPISGHVSLFWYQQALGQGPEFLTYFQNEAQLDKSGLPSDRFFAERPEGSVSTLKIQRTQQEDSAVYLCASSLASGIGSPLHFGNGTRLTVT.

This clonotype is judged large. The rearrangement uses TRBV6-1 and TRBJ1-1; 9 bases agree with TRBD1. With 8 bases clipped from V and 11 bases from J, the junction kept 3 bases outside the gene matches. This CDR3 has 10 amino acids. Germline V gene sequence: CDR1 MNHNS, CDR2 SASEGT. The CDR3 loop reads CASGDRGAFF. In nucleotides, the CDR3 is TGTGCCAGCGGAGACAGGGGGGCTTTCTTT.

V and J are TRBV2 and TRBJ2-1; 8 nucleotides align to TRBD1. This CDR3 has 14 amino acids. Per the germline V gene, CDR1 is SNHLY and CDR2 is FYNNEI. The V gene end was trimmed by 7 bases and the J gene end by 8 bases; junction bases not matched to a gene: 10. The CDR3 coding sequence is TGTGCCAGCACCAAGGAGGCAGGGGGCTATGAGCAGTTCTTC. Protein sequence: CASTKEAGGYEQFF.

The V gene is TRBV30, the J gene TRBJ1-5, with D tentatively TRBD1 (6 bases). CDR3 length: 13 residues. Germline CDR1 is GTSNPN and CDR2 is SVGIG (reference sequence). V lost 2 bases, J lost 5 bases, and 10 bases lay in between. DNA of the CDR3: TGTGCCTGGAGTCCACAGGGCCATCAGCCCCAGCATTTT. Translation gives CAWSPQGHQPQHF.

The chain carries TRBV24-1 and TRBJ1-2; 7 nucleotides match TRBD1. Germline V CDR1 and CDR2: KGHDR, SFDVKD. The CDR3 is 14 amino acids. The ends lost 3 bases at V and 5 bases at J; junction bases unmatched: 5. The CDR3 here is CATSDPTGPYGYTF. In nucleotides, the CDR3 is TGTGCCACCAGTGATCCGACAGGGCCATATGGCTACACCTTC.

This chain links TRBV20-1 with TRBJ2-7; D is unresolved. This CDR3 spans 11 amino acids. The V end lost 1 base, the J end lost 3 bases, and 4 bases lay between the germline ends. CDR1 and CDR2 from the germline V gene are DFQATT and SNEGSKA (reference sequence). The CDR3 region is CSARGDYEQYF. CDR3 coding DNA: TGCAGTGCTAGAGGAGACTACGAGCAGTACTTC.

In its sample, this clonotype was seen a few times. The chain couples TRBV6-2 or TRBV6-3 to TRBJ1-2, with D perhaps matching TRBD1 (6 bases). CDR3 length equals 15 residues. Germline CDR1 reads MNHEY; CDR2 reads SVGEGT. With 7 bases removed from V and 7 bases from J, the gap between germline ends came to 22 bases. In DNA, the CDR3 is TGTGCCAGCAACGACAGGTCAATCGGGATCGGTGGCTACACCTTC. Translation: CASNDRSIGIGGYTF.

CDR3 loop: CASSPIETSKETQYF. CDR3 DNA: TGTGCCAGCAGTCCCATCGAGACTAGTAAAGAGACCCAGTACTTC. This sequence joins TRBV2 and TRBJ2-5, with D possibly TRBD2 on 6 matching bases. Looked up from germline, CDR1 is SNHLY and CDR2 is FYNNEI. This CDR3 contains 15 residues. The V end was cut by 5 bases, the J end by 3 bases, with 16 bases between. The whole variable domain, remainder taken from reference TRBV2 and TRBJ2-5, is EPEVTQTPSHQVTQMGQEVILRCVPISNHLYFYWYRQILGQKVEFLVSFYNNEISEKSEIFDDQFSVERPDGSNFTLKIRSTKLEDSAMYFCASSPIETSKETQYFGPGTRLLVL.

This clonotype has more than one count but fewer than ten. This chain connects TRBV19 to TRBJ1-1; D is possibly TRBD1 (5 bases). The V end lost 3 bases, the J end lost 5 bases, and 19 bases lay between the germline ends. Germline V lookup: CDR1 LNHDA, CDR2 SQIVND (reference sequence). The CDR3 sequence is 16 residues long. CDR3 residues: CASSIWGRRPETEAFF. As DNA, the CDR3 is TGTGCCAGTAGTATTTGGGGCAGAAGGCCGGAGACTGAAGCTTTCTTT.

On this clonotype itself: An end of the junction does not agree with germline; a read error may underlie this. The chain links TRBV6-1 to TRBJ2-6; 7 bases are a match to TRBD1. The CDR3 sequence is 15 residues long. Germline loops: CDR1 MNHNS, CDR2 SASEGT. This chain's CDR3 is CAARTGSSGANALTF. The CDR3, as DNA: TGTGCCGCCCGGACAGGCAGCTCTGGGGCCAACGCCCTGACTTTC.

This clonotype has a handful of counts. CDR3: CASSLIGVRENTEAFF. CDR3 DNA sequence: TGTGCCAGCAGCTTAATCGGCGTAAGGGAGAACACTGAAGCTTTCTTT. The rearrangement uses TRBV7-3 and TRBJ1-1; D is unclear. V lost 1 base, J lost 1 base, and 13 bases lay in between. Germline CDR1 SGHTA, CDR2 FQGTGA. This CDR3 region has 16 residues. The whole variable domain, filled in from reference TRBV7-3 and TRBJ1-1, reads GAGVSQTPSNKVTEKGKYVELRCDPISGHTALYWYRQSLGQGPEFLIYFQGTGAADDSGLPNDRFFAVRPEGSVSTLKIQRTERGDSAVYLCASSLIGVRENTEAFFGQGTRLTVV.

This rearrangement joins TRBV2 to TRBJ2-1, with 9 nucleotides matching TRBD2. This CDR3 is 15 amino acids long. Trimming took 6 bases from V and 1 from J; bases not matched to a gene: 4. CDR1 SNHLY and CDR2 FYNNEI come from the germline V gene. The DNA for the CDR3 is TGTGCCAGCAGCCCCACTAGCGGGTCCTACAATGAGCAGTTCTTC. This gives the protein CASSPTSGSYNEQFF.

The chain carries TRBV24-1 and TRBJ1-2; unclear D gene. CDR3 size: 12 residues. V gave up 3 bases and J gave up 4 bases, with 5 bases separating them. Germline V gives CDR1 KGHDR, CDR2 SFDVKD. The CDR3 nucleotides are TGTGCCACCAGTGATGCAGTCTATGGCTACACCTTC. Translation: CATSDAVYGYTF.

V and J are TRBV18 and TRBJ1-5; 8 bases match TRBD1. This CDR3 is built from 16 residues. From germline, CDR1 is KGHSH and CDR2 LQKENI. V lost 6 bases and J lost 8; bases outside the gene matches: 15. CDR3 coding DNA: TGTGCCAGCTCTCGTAAACCGGGACAGGAGAATGAGCCCCAGCATTTT. Protein sequence: CASSRKPGQENEPQHF.

V usage is TRBV4-2 and J usage is TRBJ2-2; D might be TRBD2 (6 bases). The CDR3 is 15 residues long. Trimming shortened V by 8 bases and J by 1 base, and 14 bases separated the two germline ends. Germline loops: CDR1 LGHNA, CDR2 YNFKEQ. The CDR3 is CASGAGLQNTGELFF. DNA of the CDR3: TGTGCCAGCGGCGCCGGACTACAGAACACCGGGGAGCTGTTTTTT.

There are a few counts of this clonotype. V usage is TRBV20-1 and J usage is TRBJ2-3; D is uncertain. Trimming took 5 bases from V and 3 from J, leaving 21 bases between them. The CDR3 is 16 amino acids. Per the germline V gene, CDR1 is DFQATT and CDR2 is SNEGSKA (reference sequence). CDR3 sequence reads: CSASQEFPKRTDTQYF. CDR3 nucleotides: TGCAGTGCTTCCCAGGAGTTTCCCAAGAGGACAGATACGCAGTATTTT.

V gene TRBV27 combines with J gene TRBJ2-1; the D gene is possibly TRBD1 (5 bases). Between the trimmed V and J ends, which lost 5 bases and 8 bases, there was a span of 25 bases. From germline, CDR1 is MNHEY and CDR2 SMNVEV (reference sequence). CDR3 length: 17 residues. CDR3 DNA: TGTGCCAGCAGTGGGGCCGGACGGACCTTAGGCCAGGATGAGCAGTTCTTC. Its translation is CASSGAGRTLGQDEQFF.

This clonotype is categorized as large. The rearrangement uses TRBV6-1 and TRBJ2-1, with 8 bases that match TRBD2. This CDR3 is 13 amino acids long. The trim removed 8 bases at V and 2 bases at J, leaving 2 bases unmatched. Germline lookup yields CDR1 MNHNS and CDR2 SASEGT. The CDR3 spells CASGRGAYNEQFF. CDR3 in DNA: TGTGCCAGCGGGCGGGGGGCCTACAATGAGCAGTTCTTC.

V gene TRBV28 combines with J gene TRBJ1-2; D unresolved. Trimming left V 5 bases short and J 9 bases short, with 10 bases between. Germline V CDR1 and CDR2: MDHEN, SYDVKM. The CDR3 covers 11 residues. CDR3 coding DNA: TGTGCCAGCAGTACTGAGCCCCGCTACACCTTC. Amino acids: CASSTEPRYTF.

The rearrangement links TRBV28 to TRBJ1-5; 11 nucleotides align to TRBD1. J was trimmed by 2 bases and V by 8 bases; bases with no gene match: 8. The CDR3 covers 16 residues. The germline V gene encodes CDR1 MDHEN and CDR2 SYDVKM. CDR3 coding DNA: TGTGCCAGCCGCCGGACAGGGGGCAAGGGCAATCAGCCCCAGCATTTT. This codes for CASRRTGGKGNQPQHF. Drawing the rest from reference TRBV28 and TRBJ1-5, the complete variable domain is DVKVTQSSRYLVKRTGEKVFLECVQDMDHENMFWYRQDPGLGLRLIYFSYDVKMKEKGDIPEGYSVSREKKERFSLILESASTNQTSMYLCASRRTGGKGNQPQHFGDGTRLSIL.

The V and J genes are TRBV28 and TRBJ2-5; TRBD2 aligns across 8 bases. V lost 3 bases to trimming and J lost 5 bases; unmatched junction nucleotides: 8. The CDR3 contains 15 residues. Germline CDR1 reads MDHEN; CDR2 reads SYDVKM. The CDR3, as DNA: TGTGCCAGCAGTTTGGTCGGGAGGGCAATGGAGACCCAGTACTTC. It codes for CASSLVGRAMETQYF.

This clonotype was detected a few times. The gene calls are TRBV10-1 and TRBJ2-7; no clear D. Trimming removed 5 bases at V and 2 bases at J, with 10 bases between. CDR1 WNHNN and CDR2 SYGVQD come from the germline V gene (reference sequence). The CDR3 is made up of 13 amino acids. The CDR3 region is CASSPRLTYEQYF. CDR3 sequence (DNA): TGCGCCAGCAGTCCTAGGCTTACCTACGAGCAGTACTTC.

V and J are TRBV6-5 and TRBJ1-4; D unresolved. The CDR3 covers 16 residues. Looked up from germline, CDR1 is MNHEY and CDR2 is SVGAGI. The V end lost 0 bases, the J end lost 7 bases, and 15 bases lay between the germline ends. The CDR3 coding sequence is TGTGCCAGCAGTTACTCCGCCTCGTGGCAGGTTGAAAAACTGTTTTTT. Translation gives CASSYSASWQVEKLFF.

In its sample, this clonotype was seen a few times. V usage is TRBV7-8 and J usage is TRBJ2-2; D gene ambiguous. The CDR3 is made up of 17 amino acids. In germline, CDR1 is SGHVS, CDR2 FQNEAQ. V lost 2 bases and J 4 bases, leaving 17 bases between the germline ends. For the CDR3, the DNA is TGTGCCAGCAGCTTACCTGTATTCCACGGTGGCACCGGGGAGCTGTTTTTT. Amino acids: CASSLPVFHGGTGELFF.

This clonotype was seen more than once but under ten times. The chain couples TRBV4-2 to TRBJ2-7; the D gene is possibly TRBD2 (5 bases). CDR1 LGHNA and CDR2 YNFKEQ come from the germline V gene. The CDR3 is made up of 15 amino acids. V was clipped by 3 bases and J by 3 bases, with 15 bases between them. In DNA, the CDR3 is TGTGCCAGCAGCCAGGAAGCGCGTGGACTCTACGAGCAGTACTTC. Residues: CASSQEARGLYEQYF.

Sample share makes this clonotype medium-sized. J is TRBJ2-3 and V is TRBV6-2 or TRBV6-3, with D perhaps TRBD2 (7 bases). Germline lookup yields CDR1 MNHEY and CDR2 SVGEGT. Trimming took 4 bases from V and 2 from J, leaving 10 bases between them. The CDR3 has 14 amino acids. The CDR3 bases are TGTGCCAGCAGTTTCGGGGGGCCCACAGATACGCAGTATTTT. Translating it yields CASSFGGPTDTQYF.